This paragraph reports one TCR beta chain. Its specificity is not known. TCRdb itself ran the 5' RACE reads through MiXCR, one entry per CDR3 protein. This sample has 350,000 to 500,000 distinct CDR3 sequences, with less than 20% found just once. V shed 9 bases and J shed 6 bases, with 19 bases lying between them. CDR1 is LGHNA and CDR2 is YSLEER in the germline V gene. This CDR3 has 14 residues. The sample originates from a study of identical twins. General study results and limits: Within monozygotic twins, out-of-frame TCR alpha sharing was underestimated by the models. One should note that invariant MAIT and iNKT cells could partly confound zero-insertion analyses. Low generation probability was overrepresented in out-of-frame alpha sequences shared by twins.

The TCR originated in a man in his fifties in good health. The sample taken for sequencing was naive T cells sorted from blood. This chain uses TRBV4-3 with TRBJ2-3; D is possibly TRBD2 (5 bases). The CDR3 DNA reads as TGCGCCAGTAGCGCTGGGAAGGGCGTGGATACGCAGTATTTT. Protein: CASSAGKGVDTQYF.